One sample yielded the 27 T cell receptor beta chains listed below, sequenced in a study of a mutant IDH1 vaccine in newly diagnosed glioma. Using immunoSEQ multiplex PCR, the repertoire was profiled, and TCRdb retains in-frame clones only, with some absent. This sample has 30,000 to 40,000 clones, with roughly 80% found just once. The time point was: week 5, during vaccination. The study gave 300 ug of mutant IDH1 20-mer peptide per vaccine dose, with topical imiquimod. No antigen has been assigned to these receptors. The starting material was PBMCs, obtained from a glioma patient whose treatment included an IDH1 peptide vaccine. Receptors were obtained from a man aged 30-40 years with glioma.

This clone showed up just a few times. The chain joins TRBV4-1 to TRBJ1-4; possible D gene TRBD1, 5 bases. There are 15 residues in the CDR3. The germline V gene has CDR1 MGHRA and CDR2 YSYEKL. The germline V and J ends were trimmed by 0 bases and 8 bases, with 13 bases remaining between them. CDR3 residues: CASSQDVRVEEKLFF. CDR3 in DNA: TGCGCCAGCAGCCAAGATGTCAGGGTGGAGGAAAAACTGTTTTTT.

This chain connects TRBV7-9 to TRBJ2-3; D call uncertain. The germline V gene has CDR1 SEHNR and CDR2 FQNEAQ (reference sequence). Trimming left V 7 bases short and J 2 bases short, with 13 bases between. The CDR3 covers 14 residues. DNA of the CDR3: TGTGCCAGCACCCCCCTCCGGAACACAGATACGCAGTATTTT. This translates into CASTPLRNTDTQYF.

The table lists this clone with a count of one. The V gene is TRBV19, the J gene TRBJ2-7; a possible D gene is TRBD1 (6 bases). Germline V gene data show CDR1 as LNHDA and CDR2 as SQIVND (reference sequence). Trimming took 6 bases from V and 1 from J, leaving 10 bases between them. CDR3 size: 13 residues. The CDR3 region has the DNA TGTGCCAGTAGGGACAGAGGATCCTACGAGCAGTACTTC. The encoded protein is CASRDRGSYEQYF.

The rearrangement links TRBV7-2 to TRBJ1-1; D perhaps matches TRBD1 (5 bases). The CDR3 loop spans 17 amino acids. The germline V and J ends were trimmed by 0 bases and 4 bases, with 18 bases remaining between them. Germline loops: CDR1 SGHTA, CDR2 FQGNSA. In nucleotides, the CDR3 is TGTGCCAGCAGCTTAGCGTCAGGGAGGAGAGGTGGCACTGAAGCTTTCTTT. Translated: CASSLASGRRGGTEAFF.

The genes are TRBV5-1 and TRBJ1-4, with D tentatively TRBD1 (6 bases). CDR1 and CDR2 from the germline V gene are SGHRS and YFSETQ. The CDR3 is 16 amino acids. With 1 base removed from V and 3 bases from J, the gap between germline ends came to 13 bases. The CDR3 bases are TGCGCCAGCAGCTTGAGGTCCGGGGGCCCTAATGAAAAACTGTTTTTT. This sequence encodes CASSLRSGGPNEKLFF.

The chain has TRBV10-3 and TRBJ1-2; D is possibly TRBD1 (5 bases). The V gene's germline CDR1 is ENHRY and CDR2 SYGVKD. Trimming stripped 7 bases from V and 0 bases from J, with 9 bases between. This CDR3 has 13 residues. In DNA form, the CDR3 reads TGTGCCATCAAGGACAAACCTAACTATGGCTACACCTTC. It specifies CAIKDKPNYGYTF.

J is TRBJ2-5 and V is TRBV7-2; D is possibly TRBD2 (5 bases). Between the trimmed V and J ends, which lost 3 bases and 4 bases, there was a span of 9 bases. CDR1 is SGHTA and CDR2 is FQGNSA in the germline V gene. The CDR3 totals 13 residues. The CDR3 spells CASSLVEGETQYF. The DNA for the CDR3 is TGTGCCAGCAGCTTGGTAGAGGGAGAGACCCAGTACTTC.

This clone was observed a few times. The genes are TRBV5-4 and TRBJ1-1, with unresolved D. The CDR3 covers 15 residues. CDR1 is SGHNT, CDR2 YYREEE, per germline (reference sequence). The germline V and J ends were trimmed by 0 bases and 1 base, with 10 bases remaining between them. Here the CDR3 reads CASSLGHGENTEAFF. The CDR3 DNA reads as TGTGCCAGCAGCTTGGGACACGGTGAGAACACTGAAGCTTTCTTT.

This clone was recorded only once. CDR3 DNA: TGTGCCACCAGCGGTCCTAGCAGAACCCAAGAGACCCAGTACTTC. Protein product: CATSGPSRTQETQYF. The rearrangement uses TRBV15 and TRBJ2-5, with D possibly being TRBD2 (5 bases). V shed 5 bases and J shed 1 base, with 14 bases lying between them. The CDR3 spans 15 residues. CDR1 LNHNV and CDR2 YYDKDF come from the germline V gene (reference sequence).

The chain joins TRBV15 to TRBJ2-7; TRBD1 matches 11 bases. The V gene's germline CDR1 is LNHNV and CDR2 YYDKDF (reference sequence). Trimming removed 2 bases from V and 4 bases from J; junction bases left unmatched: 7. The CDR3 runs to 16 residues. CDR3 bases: TGTGCCACCAGCAGAAATCTGGGGACAGGGGGTTACGAGCAGTACTTC. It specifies CATSRNLGTGGYEQYF. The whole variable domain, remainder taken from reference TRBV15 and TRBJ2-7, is DAMVIQNPRYQVTQFGKPVTLSCSQTLNHNVMYWYQQKSSQAPKLLFHYYDKDFNNEADTPDNFQSRRPNTSFCFLDIRSPGLGDTAMYLCATSRNLGTGGYEQYFGPGTRLTVT.

Here the CDR3 reads CAISERGGGYGYTF. DNA of the CDR3: TGTGCCATCAGTGAGAGGGGAGGTGGGTATGGCTACACCTTC. The rearrangement links TRBV10-3 to TRBJ1-2; D perhaps matches TRBD1 (5 bases). Deletions cut 2 bases from V and 5 bases from J, with 12 bases between. Germline values: CDR1 ENHRY, CDR2 SYGVKD. The CDR3 totals 14 residues.

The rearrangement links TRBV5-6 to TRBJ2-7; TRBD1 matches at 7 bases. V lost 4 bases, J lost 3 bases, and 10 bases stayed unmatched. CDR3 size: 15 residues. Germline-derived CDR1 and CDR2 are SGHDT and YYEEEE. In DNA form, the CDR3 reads TGTGCCAGCAGCCTCTCGGGACAGAATTACTACGAGCAGTACTTC. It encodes CASSLSGQNYYEQYF.

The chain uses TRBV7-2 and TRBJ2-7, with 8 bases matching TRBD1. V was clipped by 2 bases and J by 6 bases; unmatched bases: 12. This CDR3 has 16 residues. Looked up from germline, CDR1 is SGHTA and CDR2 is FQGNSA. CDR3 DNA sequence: TGTGCCAGCAGCTTACCCGGCGGGACAGGTCTAGGCGAGCAGTACTTC. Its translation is CASSLPGGTGLGEQYF.

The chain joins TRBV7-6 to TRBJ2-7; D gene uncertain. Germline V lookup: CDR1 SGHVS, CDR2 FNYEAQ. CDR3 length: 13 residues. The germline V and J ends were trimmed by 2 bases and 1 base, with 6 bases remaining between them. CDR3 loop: CASSLRTSYEQYF. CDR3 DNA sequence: TGTGCCAGCAGCTTACGGACGTCCTACGAGCAGTACTTC.

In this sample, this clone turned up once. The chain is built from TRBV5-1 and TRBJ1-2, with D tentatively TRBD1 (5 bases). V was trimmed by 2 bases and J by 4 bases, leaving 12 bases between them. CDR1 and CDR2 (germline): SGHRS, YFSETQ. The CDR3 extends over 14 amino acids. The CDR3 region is CASSFVQAGYGYTF. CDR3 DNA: TGCGCCAGCAGCTTCGTACAGGCCGGCTATGGCTACACCTTC. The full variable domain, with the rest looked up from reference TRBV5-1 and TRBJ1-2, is KAGVTQTPRYLIKTRGQQVTLSCSPISGHRSVSWYQQTPGQGLQFLFEYFSETQRNKGNFPGRFSGRQFSNSRSEMNVSTLELGDSALYLCASSFVQAGYGYTFGSGTRLTVV.

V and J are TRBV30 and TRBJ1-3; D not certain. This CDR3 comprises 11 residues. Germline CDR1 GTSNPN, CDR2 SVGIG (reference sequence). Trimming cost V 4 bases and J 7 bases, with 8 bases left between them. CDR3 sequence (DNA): TGTGCCTGGAACCAAGATAACACCATATATTTT. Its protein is CAWNQDNTIYF.

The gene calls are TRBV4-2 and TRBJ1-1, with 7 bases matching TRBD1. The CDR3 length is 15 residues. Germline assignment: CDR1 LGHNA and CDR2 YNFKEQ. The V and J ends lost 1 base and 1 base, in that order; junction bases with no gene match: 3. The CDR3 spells CASSQGQGENTEAFF. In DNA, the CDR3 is TGTGCCAGCAGCCAAGGACAGGGTGAGAACACTGAAGCTTTCTTT.

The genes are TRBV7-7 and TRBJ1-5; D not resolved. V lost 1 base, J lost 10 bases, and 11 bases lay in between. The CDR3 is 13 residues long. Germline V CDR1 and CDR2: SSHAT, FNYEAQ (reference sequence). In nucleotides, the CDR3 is TGTGCCAGCAGCTTAGGGACCGACCACCCCCAGCATTTT. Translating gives CASSLGTDHPQHF.

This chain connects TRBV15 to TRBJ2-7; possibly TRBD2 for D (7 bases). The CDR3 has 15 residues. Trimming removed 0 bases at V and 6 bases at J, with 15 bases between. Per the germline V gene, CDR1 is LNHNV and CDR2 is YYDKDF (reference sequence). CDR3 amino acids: CATSRETGGPVEQYF. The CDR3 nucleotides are TGTGCCACCAGCAGAGAAACGGGGGGCCCTGTCGAGCAGTACTTC.

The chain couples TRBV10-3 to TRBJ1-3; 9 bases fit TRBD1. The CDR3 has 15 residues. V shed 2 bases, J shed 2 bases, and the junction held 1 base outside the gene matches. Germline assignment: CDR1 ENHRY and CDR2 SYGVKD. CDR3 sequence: CAISEGTGTGNTIYF. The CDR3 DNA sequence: TGTGCCATCAGTGAGGGGACAGGGACTGGAAACACCATATATTTT.

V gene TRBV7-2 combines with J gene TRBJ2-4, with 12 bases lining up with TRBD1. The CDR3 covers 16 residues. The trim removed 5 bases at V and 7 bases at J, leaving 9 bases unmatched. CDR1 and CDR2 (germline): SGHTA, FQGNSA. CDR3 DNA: TGTGCCAGCAGCGCCCAATTGGGACAGGGGGCGAACATTCAGTACTTC. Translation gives CASSAQLGQGANIQYF.

The CDR3 DNA sequence: TGCGCCAGCAGCAAAGGGACAGGTCCTGAGGGCGTCCTGACTTTC. Amino acids: CASSKGTGPEGVLTF. The rearrangement uses TRBV4-1 and TRBJ2-6, with 8 positions matching TRBD1. The V gene's germline CDR1 is MGHRA and CDR2 YSYEKL. The CDR3 runs 15 residues. V was clipped by 5 bases and J by 12 bases; unmatched bases: 12.

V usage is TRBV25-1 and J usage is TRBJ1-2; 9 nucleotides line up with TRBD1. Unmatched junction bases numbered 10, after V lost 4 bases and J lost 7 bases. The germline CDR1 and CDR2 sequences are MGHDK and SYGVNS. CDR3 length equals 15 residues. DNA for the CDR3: TGTGCCAGCAGTGGTAACAGGGGGCGCGGTTTTGGCTACACCTTC. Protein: CASSGNRGRGFGYTF.

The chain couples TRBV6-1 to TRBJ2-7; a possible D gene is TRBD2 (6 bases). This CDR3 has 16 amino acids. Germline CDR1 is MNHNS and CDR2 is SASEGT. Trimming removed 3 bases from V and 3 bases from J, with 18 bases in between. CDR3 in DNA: TGTGCCAGCAGTGATTCCGTGGGGGGAGCAATCTACGAGCAGTACTTC. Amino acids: CASSDSVGGAIYEQYF.

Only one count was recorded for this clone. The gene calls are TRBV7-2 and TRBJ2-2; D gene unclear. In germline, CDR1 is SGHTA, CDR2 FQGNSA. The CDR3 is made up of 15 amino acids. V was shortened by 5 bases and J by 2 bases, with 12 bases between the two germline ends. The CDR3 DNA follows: TGTGCCAGCAGCCACCGGTGGTCAAACACCGGGGAGCTGTTTTTT. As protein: CASSHRWSNTGELFF.

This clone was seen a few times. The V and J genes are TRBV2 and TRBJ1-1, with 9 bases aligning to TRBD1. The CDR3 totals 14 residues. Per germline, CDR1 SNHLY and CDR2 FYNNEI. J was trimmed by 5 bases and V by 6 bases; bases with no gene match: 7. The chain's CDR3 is CASREDRGRTEAFF. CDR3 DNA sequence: TGTGCCAGCAGGGAGGACAGGGGTCGGACTGAAGCTTTCTTT.

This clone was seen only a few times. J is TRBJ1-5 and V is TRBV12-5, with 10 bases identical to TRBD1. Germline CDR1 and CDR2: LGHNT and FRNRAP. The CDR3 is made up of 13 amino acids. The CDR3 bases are TGTGCAGTAGGGACAGGGGCCATGCAGCCCCAGCATTTT. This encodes CAVGTGAMQPQHF.